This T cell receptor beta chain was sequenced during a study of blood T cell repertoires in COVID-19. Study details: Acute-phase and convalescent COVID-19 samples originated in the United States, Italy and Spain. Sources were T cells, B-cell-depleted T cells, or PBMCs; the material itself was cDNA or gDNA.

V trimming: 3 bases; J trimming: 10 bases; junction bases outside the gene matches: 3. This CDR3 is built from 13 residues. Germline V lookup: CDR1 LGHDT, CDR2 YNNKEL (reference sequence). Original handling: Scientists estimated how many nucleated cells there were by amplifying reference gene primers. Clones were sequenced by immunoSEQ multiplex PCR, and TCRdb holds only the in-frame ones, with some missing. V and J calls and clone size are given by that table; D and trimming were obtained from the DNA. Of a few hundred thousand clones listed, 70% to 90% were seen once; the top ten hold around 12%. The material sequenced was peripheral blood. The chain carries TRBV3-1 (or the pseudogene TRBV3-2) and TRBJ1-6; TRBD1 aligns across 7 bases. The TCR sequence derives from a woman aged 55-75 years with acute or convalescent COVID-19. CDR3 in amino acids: CASSHDRESPLHF. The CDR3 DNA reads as TGTGCCAGCAGCCACGACAGGGAGTCACCCCTCCACTTT.